This TCR beta chain is from a study of cytomegalovirus exposure and HLA in healthy donors (dated 2017 in TCRdb). Describing the broader study: An earlier analysis of some 500 of the donors reported approximately 290 Gb of sequence data and some 120 million unique TCR beta sequences from about 180 million T cells. Donor age, sex, ethnicity and CMV serostatus were collected together with the repertoire data. An early release covering 550 to 650 HLA-typed donors comprised about 320 gigabases of sequencing data and tens of millions of unique TCR sequences. A later analysis re-analyzed previously published TCR beta repertoires from approximately 700 donors and added high-resolution HLA genotyping to study TCR occurrence patterns. The later analysis used no new phenotypic data to find candidate immune exposures, relying instead on TCR beta sequences and their occurrence across donors. Four to six DR-DQ haplotypes were handled as single units for association and clustering, since linkage in the cohort was strong. Besides the first cohort of 666 subjects, a separate validation cohort made up of 120 different subjects was used. Using immunosequencing, the study profiled T cell repertoires from 550 to 750 subjects and related those repertoires to cytomegalovirus serostatus. Every repertoire in the discovery cohort had been generated on one and the same sequencing platform. Across around 400 genotyped donors of the cohort, an average of about 250,000 unique TCR beta nucleotide sequences per donor were sequenced, and around 19% of those sequences were non-productive. An earlier analysis of around 540 of the donors applied high-throughput TCR beta sequencing to assess whether each TCR beta V gene segment acted as functional or pseudogenic. To predict cytomegalovirus infection status, the study brought together high-throughput TCR immunosequencing, statistical association of individual TCRs with disease status, and machine learning. The study aimed to test whether signatures of past pathogen exposure could be identified by cataloging public T cell receptors. HLA typing included class I and class II loci at four-digit resolution. Among the roughly 400 genotyped donors, approximately 82% belonged to the genetic ancestry cluster associated with self-reported Caucasian donors. Typing coverage differed by locus: A, B, C, DRB1 and DQB1 were typed in about 620-640 donors, DQA1 in 500 to 550, DPA1 in nearly 610, and DPB1 in just under 480. A later genetic analysis took genome-wide SNP genotypes for about 55% of the roughly 670 donors and used that subset as a discovery cohort. Overall study results and their limits: Only TCR beta chains were sequenced in this cohort, and the absence of alpha or paired-chain data limited detectable features. When HLA alleles, especially DR and DQ, strongly co-occurred, TCR associations were difficult to assign to individual alleles. In a later genetic analysis, a missense DCLRE1C variant was associated with V-gene and J-gene trimming of TCR beta chains, and the association was replicated in an independent cohort. In an earlier analysis of several hundred of the donors, most TCR beta V segments were observed in productive rearrangements about 87% or about 30% of the time, broadly matching IMGT annotations. The authors suggested that the approach could potentially be extended to other disease states and immunological phenotypes. According to a later analysis, parvovirus B19, influenza, CMV and Epstein-Barr virus appeared linked to several top co-occurrence clusters. Linkage disequilibrium might explain the correlated functional status among segregating V segments, but an unknown experimental factor could not be excluded. For the cohort, immune exposure information was limited to CMV serostatus. Presence/absence analyses assumed roughly uniform sequencing depth across donors, an assumption that may not hold. According to a later analysis, most CMV-associated TCR beta chains appeared to be HLA-restricted, and the HLA associations seemed to be driven largely by CMV exposure. Compared with the roughly 670-donor mean, donors in an Asian-associated ancestry cluster had fewer N-insertions in productive TCRs, according to a later genetic analysis. In the study, some 180 TCR beta chains were listed as associated with cytomegalovirus. A later analysis associated about 16,000 TCR beta sequences with specific HLA alleles at a false discovery rate of 0.05. The sequencing pipeline was judged likely to have produced a cluster of highly shared sequence variants as a technical artifact. A further reported finding was that TCR beta sequences accurately predicted the HLA-A and HLA-B alleles for most subjects in the first cohort. A few of the identified cytomegalovirus-associated TCR beta chains were confirmed in vitro to be specific for cytomegalovirus antigens. Because counts were too low, some 16 rarely observed V segments, including chromosome 9 orphons, were excluded from the earlier analysis of a few hundred of the donors. The 87-base-pair reads could not distinguish some IMGT-functional V segments, including TRBV6-2 and TRBV6-3, so those segments were excluded. A later analysis found that TCR association rates varied across HLA loci, with DRB1 alleles showing the most associated TCRs and HLA-C alleles the fewest. A later analysis found that HLA-associated TCR beta chains were more clonally expanded and had lower generation probabilities than equally common non-associated chains. Because some donors lacked HLA typing at each locus, the association tests relied only on the typed subset. Most TCR sequences were seen in very few donors, while some public TCRs were found in many individuals. In both the original and validation cohorts, the classifier was reported to diagnose cytomegalovirus status with high specificity and sensitivity.

In total, 630 or so healthy bone marrow donors made up the cohort. At the time of sampling, all cohort members were nominally healthy, though unrecorded immune exposures were likely present. The donor tested CMV seropositive, placing the donor among the approximately 310 seropositive members of the cohort. A peripheral blood sample was collected from each donor, and TCR beta sequencing was performed on peripheral blood mononuclear cells. The Qiagen DNeasy Blood Extraction Kit was used to extract genomic DNA from the blood cell samples. The method behind the library was the immunoSEQ multiplex PCR assay. For the multiplex PCR, a mixture combining 60 forward primers for TCR Vbeta segments and 13 reverse primers for TCR Jbeta segments was used. Amplification of the CDR3 region of rearranged TCR beta genes was performed with a multiplex PCR assay on genomic DNA. On the Illumina HiSeq System, the amplified TCR beta libraries were sequenced as 87-base-pair reads. Concerning the study's data processing: Across the 640 or so repertoires, a later analysis counted 78 million or so unique TCR beta chains, some 11 million of which were shared by at least two donors. Raw reads were error-corrected and collapsed into unique sequences with a nearest-neighbor algorithm that merged closely related sequences to remove PCR and sequencing errors. V, D and J gene segments were assigned by aligning CDR3 sequences to IMGT reference sequences. Each retained sequence needed at least a six-nucleotide match to both a V gene segment and a J gene segment. Rearrangements were classified as productive when the CDR3 lacked stop codons and remained in frame with V and J, and all other rearrangements were classified as non-productive. CDR3 was defined by IMGT convention, running from the second conserved V-encoded cysteine to the conserved J-encoded phenylalanine. In an earlier analysis of approximately 590 of the donors, sequences lacking an unambiguous match to a single V gene segment were excluded. An earlier analysis of some 500 of the donors classified V segments as functional when productive rearrangements were above 56.7% and as segregating when the standard deviation between donors was above 5%. A statistical classification framework was built for diagnosing cytomegalovirus status from the catalog of TCR beta chain sequences. In a later analysis, V and J genes were assigned by comparing TCR nucleotide sequences against IMGT/GENE-DB human TR gene sequences. In a later analysis, CDR3 sequences and most-parsimonious VDJ recombination scenarios were assigned using the TCRdist pipeline. In a later analysis, each TCR beta chain was defined by its CDR3 amino acid sequence together with its V-gene family, and reads lacking a unique V-gene family were excluded. In a later analysis, several hundred highly shared, low-generation-probability nucleotide sequences were removed to address suspected cross-contamination and a sequencing artifact. In a later analysis, a clonal expansion index was calculated for each public chain from normalized within-repertoire ranks of inferred template counts. Generation probabilities in a later analysis came from a VDJ recombination model fitted to out-of-frame rearrangements, and those results were checked against IGoR. In a later analysis, hypergeometric tests were used to score TCR-TCR, TCR-HLA and TCR-CMV co-occurrence, with a repertoire-size bias correction applied to TCR pairs. False discovery rates were estimated in a later analysis by permuting HLA or CMV assignments 20 times. In a later analysis, co-occurring TCRs were grouped using DBSCAN, with TCRdist sequence similarity added in when clustering inside HLA-allele-positive subsets. Repertoires with fewer than 30,000 or more than 120,000 public chains, plus five repertoires with anomalous nucleotide sharing, were excluded from co-occurrence clustering. TCRdb obtained this table from immuneACCESS and retained in-frame rearrangements with V and J assigned. These tables miss some clones; where compared with another copy, unresolved V genes account for less than half of the shortfall, and the remainder is unexplained. From that table come the V and J calls and clone size; the DNA was used to work out D and trimming. For this sample there are about 180,000 clones; less than 90% appear just once. Clones ranked in the top ten supply 1.3% to 1.5% of the sample.

The cysteine opens and the phenylalanine closes a CDR3 of 15 amino acids. Only CDR3 DNA is held: 45 bases, read in frame from base 1. The germline V gene gives CDR1 as LGHNA and CDR2 as YNFKEQ. V lost 3 bases and J lost 7 bases, and the count of bases not matched to a germline gene is 8. About this clone: Its antigen is unknown. No qualities accompany the bases; no much larger clone lies one base away.

The TCR originated in a girl aged 5 to 17 in good health and CMV-seropositive. Material: PBMCs. The rearrangement joined TRBV4-2 to TRBJ2-1; 8 middle bases align to TRBD2. The nucleotides are TGTGCCAGCAGCCAGACCCCGGGAGGGGAGAATGAGCAGTTCTTC. The translation is CASSQTPGGENEQFF.